This T cell receptor beta chain was captured in a study of blood T cells in healthy people across ages. Sample donors were healthy Caucasian individuals that came from Russia, aged roughly 6 to 100. V lost 6 bases, J lost 2 bases, and 15 bases lay in between. The CDR3 contains 15 residues. A J-beta primer mix and a sample-barcoded 5' primer were used in a second PCR of roughly 6 to 11 cycles. One entry per CDR3 protein, called by TCRdb with MiXCR from the 5' RACE reads. Of hundreds of thousands of distinct CDR3 sequences detected, 29% appear once; the ten largest clones hold roughly 17%. This clonotype has at least ten counts.

Sequencing used blood. This TCR came from an elderly woman in good health. The rearrangement links TRBV12-3 or TRBV12-4 to TRBJ2-3; D is undetermined. Written as DNA, the CDR3 is TGTGCCAGCAGAGGTGAAACTGCTACCACAGATACGCAGTATTTT. It translates to CASRGETATTDTQYF.